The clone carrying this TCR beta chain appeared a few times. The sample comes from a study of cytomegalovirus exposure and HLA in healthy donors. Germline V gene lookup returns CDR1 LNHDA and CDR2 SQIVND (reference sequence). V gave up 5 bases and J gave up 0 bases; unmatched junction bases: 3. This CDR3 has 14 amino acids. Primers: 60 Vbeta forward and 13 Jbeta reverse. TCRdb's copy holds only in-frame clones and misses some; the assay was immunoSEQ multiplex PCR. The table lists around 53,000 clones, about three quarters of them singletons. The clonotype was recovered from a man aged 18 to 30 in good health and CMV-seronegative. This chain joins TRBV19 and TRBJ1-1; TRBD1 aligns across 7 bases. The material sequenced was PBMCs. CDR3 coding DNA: TGTGCCAGTAGTTTAGGGGGCATGAACACTGAAGCTTTCTTT. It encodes CASSLGGMNTEAFF.